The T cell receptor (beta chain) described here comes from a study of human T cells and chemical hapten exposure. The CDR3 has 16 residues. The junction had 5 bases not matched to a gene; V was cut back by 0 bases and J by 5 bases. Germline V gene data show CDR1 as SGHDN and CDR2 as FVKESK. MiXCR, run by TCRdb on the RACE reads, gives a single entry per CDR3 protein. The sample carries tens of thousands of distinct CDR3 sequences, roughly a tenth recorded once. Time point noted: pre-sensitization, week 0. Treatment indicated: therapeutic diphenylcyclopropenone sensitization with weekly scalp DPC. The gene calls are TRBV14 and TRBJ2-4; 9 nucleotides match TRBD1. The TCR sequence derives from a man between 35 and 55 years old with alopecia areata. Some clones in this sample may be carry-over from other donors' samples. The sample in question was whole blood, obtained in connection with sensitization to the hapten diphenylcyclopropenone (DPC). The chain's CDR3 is CASSQEGQGPQNIQYF. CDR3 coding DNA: TGTGCCAGCAGCCAAGAGGGACAGGGCCCTCAAAACATTCAGTACTTC.